The 25 T cell receptor beta chains listed next were all sequenced from one sample in a study of blood T cells in healthy people across ages. A second PCR, run for roughly 7 to 12 cycles, used a sample-barcoded 5' primer plus a J-beta primer mix. A single record per CDR3 protein comes from TCRdb applying MiXCR to the 5' RACE reads. The sample comprises roughly 900,000 distinct CDR3 sequences, 40% to 60% of which are singletons, and about an eighth rests with the top ten. Sample: blood. These receptors were taken from a man aged 25 to 40 in good health.

The rearrangement links TRBV7-9 to TRBJ1-4, with D perhaps matching TRBD1 (5 bases). CDR3 length equals 12 residues. The ends were cut back, 3 bases at V and 12 bases at J, with 11 bases in the middle. The germline V gene has CDR1 SEHNR and CDR2 FQNEAQ (reference sequence). The CDR3 DNA reads as TGTGCCAGCAGCTTGGGCCAGGGTGAACTGTTTTTT. Protein sequence: CASSLGQGELFF.

This clonotype came up a few times. The chain uses TRBV5-6 and TRBJ2-3; D unclear. The V gene's germline CDR1 is SGHDT and CDR2 YYEEEE. Deletions cut 4 bases from V and 4 bases from J, with 16 bases between. This CDR3 spans 15 amino acids. DNA for the CDR3: TGTGCCAGCAGCCTTTGGGTCAGCGTTGCAGATACGCAGTATTTT. This translates into CASSLWVSVADTQYF. The full variable domain, rest sourced from reference TRBV5-6 and TRBJ2-3, is DAGVTQSPTHLIKTRGQQVTLRCSPKSGHDTVSWYQQALGQGPQFIFQYYEEEERQRGNFPDRFSGHQFPNYSSELNVNALLLGDSALYLCASSLWVSVADTQYFGPGTRLTVL.

This sequence joins TRBV7-6 and TRBJ1-6; no clear D gene. The CDR3 contains 14 residues. Germline CDR1 SGHVS, CDR2 FNYEAQ. Trimming pared 5 bases from V and 0 bases from J, leaving 5 bases between. The CDR3 DNA is TGTGCCAGCAGCGTAAGCTCCTATAATTCACCCCTCCACTTT. This codes for CASSVSSYNSPLHF.

A remark on this clonotype: This clone may be a read error of a much larger clone one base away. V is TRBV3-1 and J is TRBJ2-7, with TRBD2 matching 12 bases. This CDR3 comprises 16 residues. CDR1 and CDR2 (germline): LGHDT, YNNKEL (reference sequence). The CDR3: CASSLGLAGSSCEQYF. The CDR3 region has the DNA TGTGCCAGCAGCCTCGGACTAGCGGGGAGCTCCTGCGAGCAGTACTTC.

The sample holds one count of this clonotype. The chain combines TRBV6-1 with TRBJ1-5; the D gene is possibly TRBD1 (6 bases). Trimming pared 7 bases from V and 0 bases from J, leaving 16 bases between. Germline CDR1 reads MNHNS; CDR2 reads SASEGT. The CDR3 is made up of 16 amino acids. This CDR3 reads CASNGGREYSNQPQHF. The CDR3 DNA follows: TGTGCCAGCAACGGGGGGCGGGAATATAGCAATCAGCCCCAGCATTTT.

CDR3 protein: CASSLEGQGDTQYF. DNA for the CDR3: TGTGCCAGCAGCTTAGAGGGTCAAGGAGATACGCAGTATTTT. The chain links TRBV7-3 to TRBJ2-3; weak D call: TRBD2 (5 bases). The germline V and J ends were trimmed by 2 bases and 5 bases, with 11 bases remaining between them. This CDR3 contains 14 residues. Germline lookup yields CDR1 SGHTA and CDR2 FQGTGA.

This chain's CDR3 is CSAREVQLIAKNIQYF. For the CDR3, the DNA is TGCAGTGCTAGAGAGGTTCAGCTGATAGCCAAAAACATTCAGTACTTC. The chain employs TRBV20-1 and TRBJ2-4, with D hard to call. V lost 0 bases and J 0 bases, leaving 12 bases between the germline ends. In germline, CDR1 is DFQATT, CDR2 SNEGSKA (reference sequence). CDR3 length: 16 residues.

This clonotype was seen only once. The gene calls are TRBV2 and TRBJ1-6; D is unresolved. CDR3 length: 13 amino acids. V gave up 8 bases and J gave up 8 bases, with 13 bases separating them. Germline loops: CDR1 SNHLY, CDR2 FYNNEI. The CDR3 DNA is TGTGCCAGCGTTCTCCTATCGGATTCACCCCTCCACTTT. The encoded protein is CASVLLSDSPLHF.

The chain links TRBV4-2 to TRBJ2-2; weak D call: TRBD1 (5 bases). V lost 0 bases to trimming and J lost 7 bases, with 9 bases between them. CDR1 is LGHNA, CDR2 YNFKEQ, per germline. The CDR3 covers 14 residues. The CDR3: CASSQDQGVGELFF. In nucleotides, the CDR3 is TGTGCCAGCAGCCAAGACCAAGGGGTCGGGGAGCTGTTTTTT.

The V and J genes are TRBV6-1 and TRBJ2-7, with D maybe TRBD1 (5 bases). Germline CDR1 is MNHNS and CDR2 is SASEGT. The CDR3 is 13 residues long. Trimming stripped 4 bases from V and 3 bases from J, with 10 bases between. CDR3 sequence (DNA): TGTGCCAGCAGTGCAAAGGGGTTCTACGAGCAGTACTTC. It codes for CASSAKGFYEQYF.

This clonotype appeared many times. The chain has TRBV6-1 and TRBJ2-5; possibly TRBD1 or TRBD2 for D (5 bases each). CDR3 length: 16 amino acids. Trimming cost V 6 bases and J 1 base, with 18 bases left between them. The germline CDR1 and CDR2 sequences are MNHNS and SASEGT. CDR3 DNA sequence: TGTGCCAGCAGCGCCTCTGCCGGGGCAGGCCAAGAGACCCAGTACTTC. It translates to CASSASAGAGQETQYF.

This clonotype was counted a few times. The chain couples TRBV11-2 to TRBJ2-1, with 8 nucleotides matching TRBD2. Trimming took 1 base from V and 0 from J; bases not matched to a gene: 2. In germline, CDR1 is SGHAT, CDR2 FQNNGV. This CDR3 is built from 16 residues. The CDR3 DNA is TGTGCCAGCAGCTTAGTTGGGACTAGCTCCTACAATGAGCAGTTCTTC. Translation gives CASSLVGTSSYNEQFF. The full variable domain, with the rest looked up from reference TRBV11-2 and TRBJ2-1, is EAGVAQSPRYKIIEKRQSVAFWCNPISGHATLYWYQQILGQGPKLLIQFQNNGVVDDSQLPKDRFSAERLKGVDSTLKIQPAKLEDSAVYLCASSLVGTSSYNEQFFGPGTRLTVL.

This clonotype has a single count. The V and J genes are TRBV6-6 and TRBJ2-7, with D perhaps TRBD1 or TRBD2 (9 bases each). This CDR3 is 14 amino acids long. The V and J ends lost 5 bases and 6 bases respectively, with 17 bases between them. CDR1 and CDR2 (germline): MNHNY, SVGAGI (reference sequence). The CDR3 DNA reads TGTGCCAGCAGTCTAGCGGGACAGGGTGGCGAGCAGTACTTC. It codes for CASSLAGQGGEQYF.

This clonotype came up a few times. The CDR3 reads CASKLGQVTFYGYTF. CDR3 nucleotides: TGTGCCAGCAAATTAGGACAGGTGACCTTCTATGGCTACACCTTC. The chain joins TRBV28 to TRBJ1-2; 7 bases align to TRBD1. The V gene end was trimmed by 7 bases and the J gene end by 4 bases; junction bases not matched to a gene: 12. The CDR3 has 15 residues. CDR1 is MDHEN, CDR2 SYDVKM, per germline.

The rearrangement links TRBV21-1 to TRBJ2-2; TRBD2 is the table's D call and was not checked against the DNA. TRBV21-1 is reported as a pseudogene. The CDR3 has 17 amino acids. The CDR3 DNA follows: TGTGCCAGCAGGCAATTGGCTAGCGGGGGGGCTGGCGGGGAGCTGTTTTTT. It codes for CASRQLASGGAGGELFF.

This rearrangement joins TRBV7-2 to TRBJ2-1; 10 nucleotides match TRBD2. Germline CDR1 is SGHTA and CDR2 is FQGNSA. The CDR3 length is 15 residues. Trimming at V came to 6 bases and at J to 3 bases, leaving 5 bases not matched to a gene. The CDR3 nucleotides read TGTGCCAGCAGGCACGAGCGGGGGGGCTACAATGAGCAGTTCTTC. Its translation is CASRHERGGYNEQFF. Complete variable domain (other parts from reference TRBV7-2 and TRBJ2-1): GAGVSQSPSNKVTEKGKDVELRCDPISGHTALYWYRQSLGQGLEFLIYFQGNSAPDKSGLPSDRFSAERTGGSVSTLTIQRTQQEDSAVYLCASRHERGGYNEQFFGPGTRLTVL.

The CDR3 bases are TGTGCCAGCAGCTTATTTGGACAGTCCTACGAGCAGTACTTC. Protein: CASSLFGQSYEQYF. This rearrangement joins TRBV7-2 to TRBJ2-4; weak D call: TRBD1 (6 bases). The DNA matches TRBJ2-7 better at its end, which makes the J call doubtful. CDR3 size: 14 residues. Germline values: CDR1 SGHTA, CDR2 FQGNSA.

The chain carries TRBV27 and TRBJ2-7, with D tentatively TRBD2 (6 bases). With 6 bases removed from V and 1 base from J, the gap between germline ends came to 16 bases. This CDR3 has 15 residues. The germline V gene has CDR1 MNHEY and CDR2 SMNVEV (reference sequence). The CDR3 sequence: CASSWDGGLSYEQYF. CDR3 sequence (DNA): TGTGCCAGCAGCTGGGATGGGGGGTTATCCTACGAGCAGTACTTC.

This clonotype occurred a few times. J is TRBJ2-1 and V is TRBV10-3; 8 bases are shared with TRBD1. CDR3 length: 14 amino acids. J was trimmed by 5 bases and V by 3 bases; bases with no gene match: 3. Germline V gene sequence: CDR1 ENHRY, CDR2 SYGVKD. CDR3 protein: CAISDTTGDNEQFF. The CDR3 DNA reads TGTGCCATCAGTGACACGACAGGGGACAATGAGCAGTTCTTC.

The rearrangement uses TRBV6-1 and TRBJ2-1; 10 nucleotides match TRBD2. Trimming at V came to 6 bases and at J to 4 bases, leaving 6 bases not matched to a gene. Germline V gene data show CDR1 as MNHNS and CDR2 as SASEGT. This CDR3 is 15 amino acids long. The CDR3 protein is CASRILAGSYNEQFF. As DNA, the CDR3 is TGTGCCAGCAGGATACTAGCGGGGAGTTACAATGAGCAGTTCTTC.

This clonotype was observed a few times. The V and J genes are TRBV27 and TRBJ2-1, with 7 bases lining up with TRBD2. The V and J ends lost 6 bases and 6 bases, in that order; junction bases with no gene match: 14. Germline V CDR1 and CDR2: MNHEY, SMNVEV (reference sequence). The CDR3 covers 16 residues. The CDR3 region has the DNA TGTGCCAGCAGGGGGGGGGATGGACATCCCATCAATGAGCAGTTCTTC. This gives the protein CASRGGDGHPINEQFF.

This chain connects TRBV12-3 or TRBV12-4 to TRBJ1-1; D gene ambiguous. V was clipped by 3 bases and J by 0 bases, with 8 bases between them. This CDR3 is 14 amino acids long. CDR3 bases: TGTGCCAGCAGTTTTTACGCCCTGAACACTGAAGCTTTCTTT. Amino acid sequence: CASSFYALNTEAFF.

In its sample, this clonotype was seen many times. The chain has TRBV7-2 and TRBJ2-7; 7 positions agree with TRBD1. Trimming took 5 bases from V and 1 from J; bases not matched to a gene: 5. This CDR3 has 14 residues. CDR1 is SGHTA, CDR2 FQGNSA, per germline. CDR3 region: CASSARQGSYEQYF. CDR3 nucleotides: TGTGCCAGCAGCGCCCGACAGGGATCCTACGAGCAGTACTTC. Filled out from reference TRBV7-2 and TRBJ2-7, the complete variable domain reads GAGVSQSPSNKVTEKGKDVELRCDPISGHTALYWYRQSLGQGLEFLIYFQGNSAPDKSGLPSDRFSAERTGGSVSTLTIQRTQQEDSAVYLCASSARQGSYEQYFGPGTRLTVT.

This chain connects TRBV3-1 to TRBJ1-4, with D tentatively TRBD1 (6 bases). The length of the CDR3 is 15 residues. CDR1 LGHDT and CDR2 YNNKEL come from the germline V gene (reference sequence). The V end lost 1 base, the J end lost 0 bases, and 6 bases lay between the germline ends. In DNA, the CDR3 is TGTGCCAGCAGCCAAGGACAGGCAACTAATGAAAAACTGTTTTTT. It specifies CASSQGQATNEKLFF.

The genes are TRBV2 and TRBJ2-3; maybe TRBD1 (6 bases). V gave up 7 bases and J gave up 6 bases, with 11 bases separating them. Looked up from germline, CDR1 is SNHLY and CDR2 is FYNNEI. The CDR3 length is 12 residues. CDR3 amino acids: CASTGVQDTQYF. The CDR3 DNA follows: TGTGCCAGCACAGGGGTCCAGGATACGCAGTATTTT.